The 5 T cell receptor beta chains below all came from one sample that was sequenced in a study of sequential checkpoint blockade in melanoma. Treatment: randomized to nivolumab then ipilimumab (arm A) or the reverse (arm B). TCRdb's table, derived via immunoSEQ multiplex PCR, lists solely in-frame clones and lacks some. The profile shows under 15,000 clones, approximately 30% of them singletons. The sample here was tumor tissue (inferred from file names), taken from a patient given nivolumab and ipilimumab in sequence. The receptors were gathered from a human donor with melanoma.

This chain joins TRBV29-1 and TRBJ1-1; D might be TRBD1 (5 bases). With 4 bases removed from V and 0 bases from J, the gap between germline ends came to 9 bases. CDR1 is SQVTM, CDR2 ANQGSEA, per germline. The CDR3 extends over 13 amino acids. CDR3 DNA: TGCAGCGTTGGACAGCTAGTGAACACTGAAGCTTTCTTT. Its translation: CSVGQLVNTEAFF. Variable domain in full (rest from reference TRBV29-1 and TRBJ1-1): SAVISQKPSRDICQRGTSLTIQCQVDSQVTMMFWYRQQPGQSLTLIATANQGSEATYESGFVIDKFPISRPNLTFSTLTVSNMSPEDSSIYLCSVGQLVNTEAFFGQGTRLTVV.

The chain joins TRBV19 to TRBJ1-5, with D unresolved. Germline assignment: CDR1 LNHDA and CDR2 SQIVND (reference sequence). The V end was cut by 6 bases, the J end by 2 bases, with 14 bases between. CDR3 size: 15 residues. CDR3 nucleotides: TGTGCCAGTAGAGGTCGCCATGAAGGCAATCAGCCCCAGCATTTT. As protein: CASRGRHEGNQPQHF. The variable domain in full, with the rest retrieved from reference TRBV19 and TRBJ1-5, is DGGITQSPKYLFRKEGQNVTLSCEQNLNHDAMYWYRQDPGQGLRLIYYSQIVNDFQKGDIAEGYSVSREKKESFPLTVTSAQKNPTAFYLCASRGRHEGNQPQHFGDGTRLSIL.

The rearrangement links TRBV9 to TRBJ2-3; possible D gene TRBD2, 5 bases. Germline V gives CDR1 SGDLS, CDR2 YYNGEE. This CDR3 spans 17 amino acids. V was pared by 1 base and J by 0 bases, with 15 bases between. The CDR3 region is CASSVSDFLTSTDTQYF. Here the CDR3 DNA reads TGTGCCAGCAGCGTATCGGACTTTCTTACTAGCACAGATACGCAGTATTTT.

CDR3 nucleotide sequence: TGCGCCAGCAGCCTGGGACTAGCGGCTAACAATGAGCAGTTCTTC. Translating gives CASSLGLAANNEQFF. V is TRBV5-1 and J is TRBJ2-1; 11 bases fit TRBD2. The CDR3 sequence is 15 residues long. Germline trimming cut 4 bases from V and 5 bases from J; bases unmatched to any gene: 5. CDR1 SGHRS and CDR2 YFSETQ come from the germline V gene.

J is TRBJ1-4 and V is TRBV11-3, with D tentatively TRBD1 (5 bases). This CDR3 contains 16 residues. V lost 6 bases and J lost 0, with 14 bases in between. The germline CDR1 and CDR2 sequences are SGHNT and YENEEA. The DNA for the CDR3 is TGTGCCAGCAGACTACCAAGACAGCCAACTAATGAAAAACTGTTTTTT. Translated, it gives CASRLPRQPTNEKLFF.